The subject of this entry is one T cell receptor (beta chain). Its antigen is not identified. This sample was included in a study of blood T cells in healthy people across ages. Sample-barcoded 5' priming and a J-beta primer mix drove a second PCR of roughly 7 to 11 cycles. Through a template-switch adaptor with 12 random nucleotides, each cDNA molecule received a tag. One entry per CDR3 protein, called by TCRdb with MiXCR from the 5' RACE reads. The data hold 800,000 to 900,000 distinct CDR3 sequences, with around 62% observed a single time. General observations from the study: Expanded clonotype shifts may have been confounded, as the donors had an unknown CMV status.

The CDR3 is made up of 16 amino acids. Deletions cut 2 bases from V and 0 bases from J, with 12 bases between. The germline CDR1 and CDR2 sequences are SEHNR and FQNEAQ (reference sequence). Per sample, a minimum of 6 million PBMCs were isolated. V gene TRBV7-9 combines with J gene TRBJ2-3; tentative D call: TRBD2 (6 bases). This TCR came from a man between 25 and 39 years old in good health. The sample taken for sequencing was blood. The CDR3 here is CASSLWRGRSTDTQYF. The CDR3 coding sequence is TGTGCCAGCAGCTTATGGCGGGGACGTAGCACAGATACGCAGTATTTT.